This is a list of T cell receptor beta chains from one sample in a study of cytomegalovirus exposure and HLA in healthy donors. Data came from immunoSEQ multiplex PCR; TCRdb stores just in-frame clones and leaves some out. The profile shows approximately 150,000 clones, roughly 80% of them singletons. Input material: PBMCs. The receptor source for this set is a woman aged 30 to 39 in good health and CMV-seronegative. The CDR3 runs from the conserved cysteine through the conserved F or W. The D gene is left open where the match is weak. Where a row states a size, it is once, few, many or the class of an expanded clone; other rows omit it.

v_gene	abundance	d_gene	j_gene	CDR3nt	CDR3aa
TRBV11-2	NA	TRBD1	TRBJ2-5	TGTGCCAGCAGCTTAGATATCGGGGTGGCAGGGGGCGCAGAGACCCAGTACTTC	CASSLDIGVAGGAETQYF
TRBV7-2	NA	TRBD2	TRBJ2-3	TGTGCCAGCAGCTTCAGACTAGCGGGGGGTAGCACAGATACGCAGTATTTT	CASSFRLAGGSTDTQYF
TRBV2	NA	NA	TRBJ2-2	TGTGCCAGCAGTATTGAAGCCGCCGGGGAGCTGTTTTTT	CASSIEAAGELFF
TRBV7-2	NA	TRBD2	TRBJ2-1	TGTGCCAGCAGCCCTGAAGCGGGAGTGTACTACAATGAGCAGTTCTTC	CASSPEAGVYYNEQFF
TRBV18	NA	TRBD2	TRBJ2-7	TGTGCCAGCTCGTCCCCGAGCGGGAGCTACGAGCAGTACTTC	CASSSPSGSYEQYF
TRBV7-2	once	NA	TRBJ2-1	TGTGCCAGCAGCTTAGCACCCTCGGACAATGAGCAGTTCTTC	CASSLAPSDNEQFF
TRBV2	NA	NA	TRBJ2-2	TGTGCCAGCAGACCGACAGTTACCGGACCCGGGGAGCTGTTTTTT	CASRPTVTGPGELFF
TRBV4-2	few	TRBD1	TRBJ1-1	TGTGCCAGCAGCCAGATGGCAGGGTCCAGGGGGAGTGAAGCTTTCTTT	CASSQMAGSRGSEAFF
TRBV11-2	NA	NA	TRBJ1-4	TGTGCCAGCAGCTTAGGCGGGGTGGTTGAAAAACTGTTTTTT	CASSLGGVVEKLFF
TRBV4-3	NA	NA	TRBJ2-2	TGCGCCAGCAGCCAAGATTTCGGGACCGGGGAGCTGTTTTTT	CASSQDFGTGELFF
TRBV5-4	NA	NA	TRBJ1-2	TGTGCCAGCAGCTTTCGCCAGAACTATGGCTACACCTTC	CASSFRQNYGYTF
TRBV5-1	few	NA	TRBJ1-5	TGCGCCAGCAGCCCCTACGGGGAAAATCAGCCCCAGCATTTT	CASSPYGENQPQHF
TRBV20-1	NA	NA	TRBJ2-1	TGCAGTGCTAGTGGAGGGAAAGAGCAGTTCTTC	CSASGGKEQFF
TRBV11-1	NA	NA	TRBJ2-5	TGTGCCAGCAGTCTCGGGGACACTCAAGGGGAGACCCAGTACTTC	CASSLGDTQGETQYF
TRBV2	few	NA	TRBJ2-5	TGTGCCAGCAGCATAGACAGATCGGGAGAGACCCAGTACTTC	CASSIDRSGETQYF
TRBV19	NA	NA	TRBJ2-7	TGTGCCAGTAGAGAACAGGCAGGCCCCAACGAGCAGTACTTC	CASREQAGPNEQYF
TRBV7-2	once	NA	TRBJ2-5	TGTGCCAGTCGGGCAGGGAAGGGAGAGACCCAGTACTTC	CASRAGKGETQYF
TRBV7-2	NA	TRBD1	TRBJ2-7	TGTGCCAGCGGGGTTAGGGACAGGTCCTACGAGCAGTACTTC	CASGVRDRSYEQYF
TRBV27	once	TRBD1	TRBJ2-2	TGTGCCAGCAGTCTCGAGGACAGGGGTTCCACCGGGGAGCTGTTTTTT	CASSLEDRGSTGELFF
TRBV30	NA	TRBD1	TRBJ2-7	TGTGCCTGGGGATTGGACAGGGGGACCTACGAGCAGTACTTC	CAWGLDRGTYEQYF
TRBV6-6	NA	NA	TRBJ2-4	TGTGCCAGCAGTTTTTTAACAGATACCAAAAACATTCAGTACTTC	CASSFLTDTKNIQYF
TRBV7-9	NA	NA	TRBJ2-2	TGTTCCAGCCCGATTTCTAGGGGCGTTTACACCGGGGAGCTGTTTTTT	CSSPISRGVYTGELFF
TRBV27	NA	NA	TRBJ2-1	TGTGCCAGCAGTTTCCTTGGTAGTGAGCAGTTCTTC	CASSFLGSEQFF
TRBV30	NA	TRBD2	TRBJ2-3	TGTGCCCGAACTAGCGGCACAGATACGCAGTATTTT	CARTSGTDTQYF
TRBV6-1	NA	NA	TRBJ2-7	TGTGCCAGCAGTGAAAATTCGGCGGCGGCAACCTACGAGCAGTACTTC	CASSENSAAATYEQYF
TRBV28	few	NA	TRBJ2-7	TGTGCCAGCAGTCTCCAGGGAAACTCCTACGAGCAGTACTTC	CASSLQGNSYEQYF
TRBV6-6	NA	TRBD1	TRBJ2-7	TGTGCCAGCAGTTTCCCCGGGACAGGGGCCTACGAGCAGTACTTC	CASSFPGTGAYEQYF
TRBV2	NA	NA	TRBJ1-5	TGTGCCAGCAGTGACGACACCAACCATCAGCCCCAGCATTTT	CASSDDTNHQPQHF
TRBV30	NA	NA	TRBJ2-2	TGTGCCTGGGGGCGACTAGTCGCCGGGGAGCTGTTTTTT	CAWGRLVAGELFF
TRBV6-1	few	NA	TRBJ2-7	TGTGCCAGCAGTTTAGCGGTCCAGCAGTACTTC	CASSLAVQQYF
TRBV7-9	once	NA	TRBJ1-4	TGTTCCAGCAGCCCTGGTCCCCCAGCTAATGAAAAACTGTTTTTT	CSSSPGPPANEKLFF
TRBV29-1	NA	NA	TRBJ2-2	TGCAGCGTTGAAGTTTACTCCGGGACCGGGGAGCTGTTTTTT	CSVEVYSGTGELFF
TRBV7-3	NA	TRBD1	TRBJ1-2	TGTGCCAGCAGCCGCACAGGGGTCTATGGCTACACCTTC	CASSRTGVYGYTF
TRBV4-3	NA	TRBD1	TRBJ2-5	TGCGCCAGCAGCCTTGGGACAGGCGGGGTTCAAGAGACCCAGTACTTC	CASSLGTGGVQETQYF
TRBV4-1	once	NA	TRBJ2-2	TGCGCCAGCAGCCAAGTAGGAGGGAACACCGGGGAGCTGTTTTTT	CASSQVGGNTGELFF
TRBV7-2	NA	TRBD2	TRBJ2-3	TGTGCCAGCAGCCCAACCCGGACTAGCGGGGGGTCCTTCACAGATACGCAGTATTTT	CASSPTRTSGGSFTDTQYF
TRBV10-3	NA	NA	TRBJ1-1	TGTGCCATCAGTGATGCAGGGGTCACTGAAGCTTTCTTT	CAISDAGVTEAFF
TRBV6-4	NA	TRBD1	TRBJ1-1	TGTGCCAGCAGATCCGGGACAGGGACGAACACTGAAGCTTTCTTT	CASRSGTGTNTEAFF
TRBV30	NA	TRBD1	TRBJ1-5	TGTGCCTGGAGCCGGATCAGGGGGGCGAGTCAGCCCCAGCATTTT	CAWSRIRGASQPQHF